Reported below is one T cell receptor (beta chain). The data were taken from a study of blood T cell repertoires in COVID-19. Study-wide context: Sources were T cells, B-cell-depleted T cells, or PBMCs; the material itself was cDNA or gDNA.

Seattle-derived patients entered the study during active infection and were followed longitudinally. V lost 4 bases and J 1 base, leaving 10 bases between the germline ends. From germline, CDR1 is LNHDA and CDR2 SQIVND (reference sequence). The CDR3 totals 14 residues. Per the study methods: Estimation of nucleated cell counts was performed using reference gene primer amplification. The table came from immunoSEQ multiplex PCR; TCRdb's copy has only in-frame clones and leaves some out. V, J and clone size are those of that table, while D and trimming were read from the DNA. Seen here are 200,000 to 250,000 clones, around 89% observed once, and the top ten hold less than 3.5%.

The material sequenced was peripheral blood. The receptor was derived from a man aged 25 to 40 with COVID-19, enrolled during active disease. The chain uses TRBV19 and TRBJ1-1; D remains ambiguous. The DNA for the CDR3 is TGTGCCAGTAGTACCCACAGACAGAACACTGAAGCTTTCTTT. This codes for CASSTHRQNTEAFF.